This T cell receptor (beta chain) was recovered during a study of T cell changes during pregnancy in multiple sclerosis. This clone was recorded only once. Germline-derived CDR1 and CDR2 are LNHNV and YYDKDF (reference sequence). This CDR3 comprises 15 residues. V was clipped by 0 bases and J by 4 bases; unmatched bases: 3. Assay: immunoSEQ multiplex PCR; the TCRdb copy retains only in-frame clones and omits some. The repertoire holds about 36,000 clones, with about 88% as singletons. The sequence was obtained from a female donor with multiple sclerosis, enrolled in a pregnancy study. Sequencing was performed on CD8+ T cells from peripheral blood mononuclear cells, taken in the third trimester of pregnancy. The chain uses TRBV15 and TRBJ2-1; 7 bases agree with TRBD2. CDR3 DNA sequence: TGTGCCACCAGCAGAGAGCGGGAGCCTTACAATGAGCAGTTCTTC. Amino acids: CATSREREPYNEQFF.